This TCR beta chain was sequenced during a study of blood T cell repertoires in COVID-19. At the level of the study: The United States, Italy and Spain supplied acute and convalescent COVID-19 samples. T cells, B-cell-depleted T cells, or PBMCs supplied cDNA or gDNA.

The count of this clone is one. How the authors handled the data: How many nucleated cells were present was estimated from reference gene primer amplification. Profiling relied on immunoSEQ multiplex PCR, and the TCRdb table lists in-frame clones only, not all of them. The V and J calls and clone size were taken over from that table, and D and trimming were inferred from the DNA. The sample records approximately 110,000 clones, roughly 80% being singletons. The sequenced sample consisted of peripheral blood. This TCR was recovered from a woman in her 70s with acute or convalescent COVID-19.

The CDR3 spells CASSLTGGFGQPQHF. The CDR3 DNA sequence: TGCGCCAGCAGCTTGACAGGGGGCTTCGGACAGCCCCAGCATTTT. This chain joins TRBV5-1 and TRBJ1-5; 9 bases align to TRBD1. Germline loops: CDR1 SGHRS, CDR2 YFSETQ. After removal of 1 base from V and 7 bases from J, the junction contained 6 bases not matched to a gene. CDR3 size: 15 residues.